Shown below are 10 T cell receptor beta chains from a single sample sequenced in a study of cytomegalovirus exposure and HLA in healthy donors. It was with 60 Vbeta and 13 Jbeta primers that the PCR ran. Measured with immunoSEQ multiplex PCR; TCRdb has only the in-frame clones, and not every one. The data hold around 110,000 clones, with approximately 66% observed a single time. Sequenced sample: PBMCs. These TCRs come from a middle-aged woman in good health and CMV-seropositive.

The chain joins TRBV6-5 to TRBJ1-5; 8 bases agree with TRBD1. Germline V gives CDR1 MNHEY, CDR2 SVGAGI. The CDR3 sequence is 15 residues long. After removal of 6 bases from V and 7 bases from J, the junction contained 11 bases not matched to a gene. CDR3 region: CASRIEQGGGQPQHF. The CDR3 coding sequence is TGTGCCAGCAGAATTGAACAGGGGGGTGGGCAGCCCCAGCATTTT.

The rearrangement joins TRBV6-1 to TRBJ1-4, with D maybe TRBD1 (5 bases). The V end lost 4 bases, the J end lost 0 bases, and 12 bases lay between the germline ends. The CDR3 extends over 16 amino acids. Germline V gives CDR1 MNHNS, CDR2 SASEGT. CDR3 DNA: TGTGCCAGCAGTGGACTCAGGGATTCAACTAATGAAAAACTGTTTTTT. This gives the protein CASSGLRDSTNEKLFF.

A few counts support this clone. The chain uses TRBV27 and TRBJ2-3; 10 positions agree with TRBD1. J lost 4 bases, V lost 6 bases, and 7 bases had no gene match. The CDR3 runs to 15 residues. CDR1 MNHEY and CDR2 SMNVEV come from the germline V gene (reference sequence). The CDR3 is CASRLFGQGADTQYF. In nucleotides, the CDR3 is TGTGCCAGCAGGCTTTTTGGACAGGGGGCAGATACGCAGTATTTT.

The chain combines TRBV5-6 with TRBJ2-7; D is perhaps TRBD1 (6 bases). Germline CDR1 SGHDT, CDR2 YYEEEE. With 6 bases removed from V and 0 bases from J, the gap between germline ends came to 13 bases. The CDR3 consists of 14 residues. CDR3: CASTQTGRSYEQYF. The CDR3 DNA reads as TGTGCCAGCACCCAGACAGGCCGCTCCTACGAGCAGTACTTC.

This sequence joins TRBV5-6 and TRBJ2-5; TRBD2 matches 8 bases. V lost 2 bases and J lost 5; bases outside the gene matches: 8. Looked up from germline, CDR1 is SGHDT and CDR2 is YYEEEE. The CDR3 loop spans 15 amino acids. The CDR3, as DNA: TGTGCCAGCAGCTTACCGGGGGGGCGGGAGGAGACCCAGTACTTC. It specifies CASSLPGGREETQYF.

This clone was picked up a small number of times. The chain links TRBV6-5 to TRBJ2-2; D gene ambiguous. Looked up from germline, CDR1 is MNHEY and CDR2 is SVGAGI. The CDR3 runs 14 residues. Trimming left V 5 bases short and J 6 bases short, with 13 bases between. The CDR3 here is CASSALSQAGELFF. The CDR3, as DNA: TGTGCCAGCAGTGCCTTATCCCAGGCCGGGGAGCTGTTTTTT.

V and J are TRBV23-1 and TRBJ1-2, with 9 bases fitting TRBD1. TRBV23-1 is placed among ORFs of uncertain function. Trimming removed 0 bases from V and 7 bases from J; junction bases left unmatched: 9. This CDR3 contains 16 residues. The CDR3 DNA follows: TGCGCCAGCAGTCAATCGGGACAGGGACAAGATTCTGGCTACACCTTC. Amino acid sequence: CASSQSGQGQDSGYTF.

This chain links TRBV5-6 with TRBJ2-2; D gene ambiguous. V was cut by 0 bases and J by 4 bases, with 7 bases left in between. The CDR3 loop spans 14 amino acids. From germline, CDR1 is SGHDT and CDR2 YYEEEE. The CDR3 nucleotides read TGTGCCAGCAGCTTGGGAGGCAGCACCGGGGAGCTGTTTTTT. Protein product: CASSLGGSTGELFF.

The chain links TRBV9 to TRBJ2-1, with 14 bases that match TRBD2. Germline values: CDR1 SGDLS, CDR2 YYNGEE. The CDR3 consists of 16 residues. The V and J ends lost 0 bases and 9 bases, in that order; junction bases with no gene match: 5. The CDR3 region has the DNA TGTGCCAGCAGCGTAGCCGGGACTAGCGGGAGTAGTGAGCAGTTCTTC. Its protein is CASSVAGTSGSSEQFF.

The chain couples TRBV25-1 to TRBJ1-1, with a tentative D call TRBD1 (6 bases). Germline values: CDR1 MGHDK, CDR2 SYGVNS. Trimming removed 2 bases at V and 11 bases at J, with 15 bases between. The CDR3 has 13 amino acids. DNA of the CDR3: TGTGCCAGCAGTGAAAAAGTGAAAACAGGGGCTTTCTTT. This codes for CASSEKVKTGAFF.